Following are 32 T cell receptor beta chains from one sample sequenced in a study of shared clonotypes between healthy human individuals. Naive-designated CD8 cells lacked CD45RO, were positively enriched for CCR7, and omitted terminally differentiated effector memory CD45RA+ cells. Method: immunoSEQ multiplex PCR; TCRdb's copy keeps in-frame clones and lacks some. Counted here are over 2 million clones, just under 95% occurring once; the ten biggest clones make up 0.9% to 1.3%. Material for sequencing was naive CD8+ T cells sorted from blood. The receptors shown here come from a young man in good health.

J is TRBJ2-7 and V is TRBV2; D uncertain. The CDR3 has 18 amino acids. V lost 2 bases and J lost 1, with 21 bases in between. Germline CDR1 and CDR2: SNHLY and FYNNEI. The CDR3 here is CASSESSGSRSLSYEQYF. DNA for the CDR3: TGTGCCAGCAGTGAAAGTAGTGGGTCCAGGTCCCTTTCCTACGAGCAGTACTTC.

There are a few counts of this clone. This same CDR3 is encoded by further DNA sequences in the sample. The rearrangement uses TRBV25-1 and TRBJ2-7, with a possible D match to TRBD2 (7 bases). V dropped 2 bases and J dropped 2 bases, with 10 bases sitting between them. This CDR3 is 14 amino acids long. CDR1 is MGHDK and CDR2 is SYGVNS in the germline V gene. This chain's CDR3 is CASSEREGAYEQYF. DNA for the CDR3: TGTGCCAGCAGTGAAAGGGAGGGGGCCTACGAGCAGTACTTC.

This chain joins TRBV19 and TRBJ2-3, with D tentatively TRBD1 (5 bases). The CDR3 runs to 15 residues. Germline lookup yields CDR1 LNHDA and CDR2 SQIVND (reference sequence). V dropped 1 base and J dropped 0 bases, with 8 bases sitting between them. DNA for the CDR3: TGTGCCAGTAGTATAGCGACAGTCAGCACAGATACGCAGTATTTT. Its protein is CASSIATVSTDTQYF. Drawing the rest from reference TRBV19 and TRBJ2-3, the complete variable domain is DGGITQSPKYLFRKEGQNVTLSCEQNLNHDAMYWYRQDPGQGLRLIYYSQIVNDFQKGDIAEGYSVSREKKESFPLTVTSAQKNPTAFYLCASSIATVSTDTQYFGPGTRLTVL.

V usage is TRBV18 and J usage is TRBJ2-7; perhaps TRBD1 as D (5 bases). With 5 bases removed from V and 4 bases from J, the gap between germline ends came to 12 bases. CDR3 length: 13 residues. From germline, CDR1 is KGHSH and CDR2 LQKENI. This CDR3 is CASSSGAEYEQYF. CDR3 DNA: TGTGCCAGCTCATCTGGGGCGGAGTACGAGCAGTACTTC.

This chain joins TRBV18 and TRBJ1-4, with D uncertain. CDR3 size: 15 residues. Per germline, CDR1 KGHSH and CDR2 LQKENI. V was trimmed by 1 base and J by 7 bases, leaving 13 bases between them. The CDR3 region is CASSPLPEAREKLFF. In DNA, the CDR3 is TGTGCCAGCTCACCACTGCCAGAGGCTCGTGAAAAACTGTTTTTT.

The CDR3 DNA sequence: TGTGCCAGCAGTTTAATCGGGGGGGACACCGGGGAGCTGTTTTTT. The encoded protein is CASSLIGGDTGELFF. V usage is TRBV27 and J usage is TRBJ2-2; 8 nucleotides line up with TRBD2. V lost 2 bases, J lost 3 bases, and 2 bases stayed unmatched. The CDR3 runs to 15 residues. The V gene's germline CDR1 is MNHEY and CDR2 SMNVEV (reference sequence).

This chain links TRBV27 with TRBJ2-7, with 7 bases matching TRBD1. The V and J ends lost 2 bases and 3 bases, in that order; junction bases with no gene match: 4. The CDR3 consists of 14 residues. Germline V gene sequence: CDR1 MNHEY, CDR2 SMNVEV (reference sequence). DNA of the CDR3: TGTGCCAGCAGTTTAAAGGGGGCGTTCTACGAGCAGTACTTC. Translation gives CASSLKGAFYEQYF.

The genes are TRBV18 and TRBJ2-1; the D gene is possibly TRBD2 (5 bases). CDR3 size: 13 residues. The germline CDR1 and CDR2 sequences are KGHSH and LQKENI. Trimming removed 4 bases from V and 5 bases from J, with 9 bases in between. The chain's CDR3 is CASSLGGHNEQFF. In DNA, the CDR3 is TGTGCCAGCTCACTCGGAGGCCACAATGAGCAGTTCTTC.

This rearrangement joins TRBV5-8 to TRBJ2-3; D not resolved. The CDR3 covers 15 residues. Trimming shortened V by 1 base and J by 5 bases, and 14 bases separated the two germline ends. CDR1 is SGHTS, CDR2 YDEGEE, per germline. The CDR3 loop reads CASSLSVPPRDTQYF. In nucleotides, the CDR3 is TGTGCCAGCAGCTTGTCTGTCCCTCCGCGAGATACGCAGTATTTT.

Here the CDR3 reads CASSRPTGDEQYF. CDR3 DNA sequence: TGCGCCAGCAGCCGACCCACTGGGGACGAGCAGTACTTC. V usage is TRBV4-3 and J usage is TRBJ2-7; D ambiguous. CDR3 length equals 13 residues. V lost 4 bases and J 5 bases, leaving 12 bases between the germline ends. In germline, CDR1 is LGHNA, CDR2 YSLEER.

This chain links TRBV19 with TRBJ2-7; 14 bases fit TRBD2. CDR1 LNHDA and CDR2 SQIVND come from the germline V gene (reference sequence). This CDR3 has 15 residues. Trimming cost V 5 bases and J 3 bases; bases outside gene matches: 3. The CDR3 sequence is CASSSGTSGSYEQYF. As DNA, the CDR3 is TGTGCCAGTAGTTCCGGGACTAGCGGGAGCTACGAGCAGTACTTC.

The V gene is TRBV5-1, the J gene TRBJ2-5; a weak D match, TRBD2 (5 bases). The CDR3 spans 13 residues. Trimming left V 6 bases short and J 5 bases short, with 14 bases between. Per the germline V gene, CDR1 is SGHRS and CDR2 is YFSETQ. In nucleotides, the CDR3 is TGCGCCAGCACCACCACCCCGGGGGAGACCCAGTACTTC. Encoded protein: CASTTTPGETQYF.

CDR3 residues: CASGAPGRTEAFF. CDR3 coding DNA: TGTGCCAGCGGTGCGCCGGGGAGAACTGAAGCTTTCTTT. The chain combines TRBV2 with TRBJ1-1, with D hard to call. From germline, CDR1 is SNHLY and CDR2 FYNNEI. Trimming pared 8 bases from V and 5 bases from J, leaving 15 bases between. The length of the CDR3 is 13 residues.

This sequence joins TRBV5-5 and TRBJ1-5, with a weak D call TRBD1 (5 bases). The germline gives CDR1 SGHKS, CDR2 YYEKEE (reference sequence). CDR3 length equals 13 residues. Trimming shortened V by 0 bases and J by 7 bases, and 8 bases separated the two germline ends. The DNA for the CDR3 is TGTGCCAGCAGCTTGGCAGACAGCCAGCCCCAGCATTTT. Amino acids: CASSLADSQPQHF.

The gene calls are TRBV5-1 and TRBJ1-1; D is possibly TRBD1 (6 bases). CDR3 length: 12 amino acids. V was shortened by 2 bases and J by 10 bases, with 12 bases between the two germline ends. Germline lookup yields CDR1 SGHRS and CDR2 YFSETQ. As DNA, the CDR3 is TGCGCCAGCAGCTTAAACAGGGATGGAGCTTTCTTT. This codes for CASSLNRDGAFF.

This clone was seen just once. The same CDR3 can be traced to other DNA sequences in this sample. This chain links TRBV28 with TRBJ1-1, with 9 positions matching TRBD1. The germline gives CDR1 MDHEN, CDR2 SYDVKM. The CDR3 is 14 residues long. The V and J ends lost 5 bases and 5 bases, in that order; junction bases with no gene match: 6. The CDR3 bases are TGTGCCAGCAGTCTGACAGGGGGAGGGACTGAAGCTTTCTTT. It specifies CASSLTGGGTEAFF.

V usage is TRBV13 and J usage is TRBJ2-1; no clear D gene. CDR1 and CDR2 from the germline V gene are PRHDT and FYEKMQ (reference sequence). This CDR3 spans 14 amino acids. V lost 5 bases and J lost 2, with 10 bases in between. CDR3 protein: CASSQETPYNEQFF. The CDR3, as DNA: TGTGCCAGCAGCCAAGAGACCCCCTACAATGAGCAGTTCTTC.

A single count supports this clone. V gene TRBV4-3 combines with J gene TRBJ2-1; maybe TRBD2 (6 bases). This CDR3 has 16 residues. Germline V gene sequence: CDR1 LGHNA, CDR2 YSLEER. V gave up 0 bases and J gave up 6 bases, with 15 bases separating them. The CDR3 coding sequence is TGCGCCAGCAGCCAAGAGACCCTAGCGACTATCAATGAGCAGTTCTTC. This gives the protein CASSQETLATINEQFF.

This rearrangement joins TRBV25-1 to TRBJ1-4; D remains ambiguous. The V end was cut by 3 bases, the J end by 8 bases, with 19 bases between. Germline V gives CDR1 MGHDK, CDR2 SYGVNS. The CDR3 runs 16 residues. The CDR3 region has the DNA TGTGCCAGCAGTGATCAAGGTGGGCCCCTTCGCGAAAAACTGTTTTTT. The encoded protein is CASSDQGGPLREKLFF. The whole variable domain, filled in from reference TRBV25-1 and TRBJ1-4, reads EADIYQTPRYLVIGTGKKITLECSQTMGHDKMYWYQQDPGMELHLIHYSYGVNSTEKGDLSSESTVSRIRTEHFPLTLESARPSHTSQYLCASSDQGGPLREKLFFGSGTQLSVL.

This clone was recorded only once. The rearrangement uses TRBV7-9 and TRBJ1-1, with D tentatively TRBD1 (6 bases). The CDR3 extends over 17 amino acids. The V gene's germline CDR1 is SEHNR and CDR2 FQNEAQ (reference sequence). V was clipped by 7 bases and J by 3 bases, with 24 bases between them. The CDR3 protein is CASTSSLGPGADTEAFF. The CDR3, as DNA: TGTGCCAGCACCTCTTCACTCGGTCCGGGGGCGGACACTGAAGCTTTCTTT.

This clone was seen a handful of times. The chain combines TRBV1 with TRBJ1-2; no DNA check was done on the table's D call, TRBD1. TRBV1 is shown as a pseudogene. The CDR3 is made up of 13 amino acids. The DNA for the CDR3 is TGCACCAGTATACCGGGACAGGGACAGAGCTACACCTTC. It is translated as CTSIPGQGQSYTF.

The chain employs TRBV25-1 and TRBJ2-5; 12 bases agree with TRBD1. Losses at the gene ends were 7 bases for V and 5 bases for J; bases not matched to a gene: 11. Per germline, CDR1 MGHDK and CDR2 SYGVNS. The CDR3 consists of 16 residues. The CDR3 DNA sequence: TGTGCCAGCATCGGAAGGGACAGGGGGCCGAGGGAGACCCAGTACTTC. It is translated as CASIGRDRGPRETQYF.

V usage is TRBV5-4 and J usage is TRBJ2-7, with D perhaps assigned TRBD1 or TRBD2 (5 bases each). The CDR3 covers 14 residues. CDR1 SGHNT and CDR2 YYREEE come from the germline V gene (reference sequence). With 2 bases removed from V and 7 bases from J, the gap between germline ends came to 16 bases. CDR3 loop: CASSFRGAAVEQYF. The CDR3 DNA sequence: TGTGCCAGCAGCTTCCGAGGGGCGGCTGTGGAGCAGTACTTC.

This chain connects TRBV15 to TRBJ2-7; possibly TRBD2 for D (6 bases). Germline assignment: CDR1 LNHNV and CDR2 YYDKDF (reference sequence). V was trimmed by 0 bases and J by 6 bases, leaving 12 bases between them. The CDR3 totals 14 residues. Here the CDR3 reads CATSRDGGGPEQYF. DNA of the CDR3: TGTGCCACCAGCAGAGACGGCGGAGGGCCCGAGCAGTACTTC. The full variable domain, rest sourced from reference TRBV15 and TRBJ2-7, is DAMVIQNPRYQVTQFGKPVTLSCSQTLNHNVMYWYQQKSSQAPKLLFHYYDKDFNNEADTPDNFQSRRPNTSFCFLDIRSPGLGDTAMYLCATSRDGGGPEQYFGPGTRLTVT.

This rearrangement joins TRBV27 to TRBJ2-1, with TRBD2 matching 11 bases. Germline V gene sequence: CDR1 MNHEY, CDR2 SMNVEV (reference sequence). V lost 1 base to trimming and J lost 9 bases; unmatched junction nucleotides: 8. This CDR3 comprises 16 residues. CDR3 in DNA: TGTGCCAGCAGTTTATTAGGTACTAGCGGGAGTGTTGAGCAGTTCTTC. It translates to CASSLLGTSGSVEQFF.

The count of this clone is one. This chain connects TRBV29-1 to TRBJ2-5; 7 bases are shared with TRBD1. V gave up 0 bases and J gave up 7 bases; unmatched junction bases: 11. Per germline, CDR1 SQVTM and CDR2 ANQGSEA. The CDR3 covers 15 residues. The CDR3 reads CSVEEGRGMFGTQYF. Written as DNA, the CDR3 is TGCAGCGTTGAAGAAGGCAGGGGGATGTTTGGGACCCAGTACTTC.

The rearrangement uses TRBV5-1 and TRBJ2-3, with 9 bases fitting TRBD2. The CDR3 is 14 residues long. V lost 2 bases and J lost 12; bases outside the gene matches: 10. The germline V gene has CDR1 SGHRS and CDR2 YFSETQ. CDR3 sequence: CASSLGGGADIQYF. The CDR3 region has the DNA TGCGCCAGCAGCTTAGGCGGGGGGGCCGATATACAGTATTTT.

The chain is built from TRBV11-2 and TRBJ2-3; D may be TRBD1 (6 bases). From germline, CDR1 is SGHAT and CDR2 FQNNGV. This CDR3 has 13 residues. V lost 5 bases, J lost 6 bases, and 12 bases lay in between. The CDR3 DNA reads as TGTGCCAGCAGCGTCCACAGGGCCGATACGCAGTATTTT. Its translation is CASSVHRADTQYF. The full variable domain, with the rest looked up from reference TRBV11-2 and TRBJ2-3, is EAGVAQSPRYKIIEKRQSVAFWCNPISGHATLYWYQQILGQGPKLLIQFQNNGVVDDSQLPKDRFSAERLKGVDSTLKIQPAKLEDSAVYLCASSVHRADTQYFGPGTRLTVL.

The CDR3 loop reads CASMWRDYGNEQFF. The CDR3 nucleotides read TGTGCCAGTATGTGGCGGGATTACGGCAATGAGCAGTTCTTC. The chain uses TRBV19 and TRBJ2-1; a possible D gene is TRBD2 (6 bases). The CDR3 runs 14 residues. The germline V gene encodes CDR1 LNHDA and CDR2 SQIVND (reference sequence). The V end was cut by 7 bases, the J end by 6 bases, with 16 bases between.

The V and J genes are TRBV25-1 and TRBJ2-7; D is ambiguous. Trimming left V 2 bases short and J 3 bases short, with 8 bases between. This CDR3 region has 13 residues. The germline CDR1 and CDR2 sequences are MGHDK and SYGVNS. CDR3 residues: CASSEGLHYEQYF. The DNA of the CDR3 is TGTGCCAGCAGTGAAGGCCTCCACTACGAGCAGTACTTC.

The gene calls are TRBV14 and TRBJ1-1; D ambiguous. V was pared by 0 bases and J by 6 bases, with 8 bases between. The CDR3 totals 13 residues. CDR1 SGHDN and CDR2 FVKESK come from the germline V gene. The CDR3 DNA is TGTGCCAGCAGCCAAGAGACGCGTCCTGAAGCTTTCTTT. As protein: CASSQETRPEAFF.

The chain employs TRBV25-1 and TRBJ2-1; D gene ambiguous. The ends were cut back, 7 bases at V and 5 bases at J, with 15 bases in the middle. This CDR3 region has 14 residues. In germline, CDR1 is MGHDK, CDR2 SYGVNS. The CDR3 coding sequence is TGTGCCAGCACCGAACCGAACGTTGACAATGAGCAGTTCTTC. Translating it yields CASTEPNVDNEQFF.